This T cell receptor (beta chain) stems from a study of PD-1 blockade in classical Hodgkin lymphoma. Assay used: immunoSEQ multiplex PCR; TCRdb lists only in-frame clones, some missing. The table shows tens of thousands of clones, with roughly 91% occurring only once. Study outcomes and limitations: What drove the repertoire differences, possibly disease activity or prior therapy, has not been defined. Healthy donors were reported to have higher baseline TCR diversity than newly diagnosed patients.

The time point here: newly diagnosed, previously untreated cHL patient sample. In regard to this clone: What it binds is not known.

Germline V CDR1 and CDR2: LGHNA, YNFKEQ. The CDR3 has 13 residues. The V and J ends lost 3 bases and 7 bases, in that order; junction bases with no gene match: 3. This chain connects TRBV4-2 to TRBJ1-2; 9 bases fit TRBD1. The source is a human donor with classical Hodgkin lymphoma. Sequencing was carried out using peripheral blood mononuclear cells (PBMCs). The CDR3 DNA is TGTGCCAGCAGCCACGGGACAGGGTCTGGCTACACCTTC. It encodes CASSHGTGSGYTF.